This TCR beta chain was identified in a study of T cells in localized non-small cell lung cancer. Clones were read by immunoSEQ multiplex PCR, and TCRdb kept only the in-frame ones, dropping some. This sample carries about 1,600 clones, about 20% of them seen once, and the ten largest clones take over 20%. The V gene's germline CDR1 is SGDLS and CDR2 YYNGEE. The CDR3 is 15 amino acids. The V gene end was trimmed by 4 bases and the J gene end by 6 bases; junction bases not matched to a gene: 6. The origin of this receptor is a woman between 35 and 70 years old with stage I lung adenocarcinoma. The input for sequencing was normal lung tissue next to the tumor, taken before any cancer treatment. This chain joins TRBV9 and TRBJ2-2; 10 bases agree with TRBD1. The CDR3 sequence is CASSPRQGAAGELFF. The CDR3 DNA reads as TGTGCCAGCAGCCCTCGACAGGGGGCTGCCGGGGAGCTGTTTTTT. The full variable domain, rest sourced from reference TRBV9 and TRBJ2-2, is DSGVTQTPKHLITATGQRVTLRCSPRSGDLSVYWYQQSLDQGLQFLIQYYNGEERAKGNILERFSAQQFPDLHSELNLSSLELGDSALYFCASSPRQGAAGELFFGEGSRLTVL.